A single T cell receptor beta chain is shown here with its context. Its matching antigen is unknown. The data were taken from a study of cytomegalovirus exposure and HLA in healthy donors. Across the whole study: Drawn from HLA-typed donors, 80 million to 100 million unique TCRs were held in an early data release.

Primers included in the PCR were 60 Vbeta and 13 Jbeta primers. Under the authors' procedure: About 88 million unique TCR beta chains, roughly 11 million of them shared, were counted by a later analysis. Using immunoSEQ multiplex PCR, the repertoire was profiled, and TCRdb retains in-frame clones only, with some absent. Clone size and V and J calls were adopted from that table, with D and trimming inferred from the DNA. The sample has about 200,000 clones; around 80% are singletons. CDR1 MNHEY and CDR2 SMNVEV come from the germline V gene (reference sequence). This CDR3 spans 16 amino acids. V lost 5 bases to trimming and J lost 8 bases; unmatched junction nucleotides: 16. The study, taken as a whole, reports: As a later analysis revealed, most CMV-associated TCR beta chains appeared HLA-restricted. It was reportedly the case that the classifier diagnosed cytomegalovirus status with high specificity and sensitivity.

The chain joins TRBV27 to TRBJ1-2, with TRBD1 matching 8 bases. The sequence came from a man between 50 and 59 years old in good health and CMV-seronegative. The sequenced sample was PBMCs. Here the CDR3 reads CASSPGQGEGFRGYTF. The CDR3 DNA follows: TGTGCCAGCAGTCCCGGACAGGGTGAGGGTTTTCGAGGCTACACCTTC.